Presented here are 27 T cell receptor beta chains from one specimen sequenced in a study of shared clonotypes between healthy human individuals. Profiling relied on immunoSEQ multiplex PCR, and the TCRdb table lists in-frame clones only, not all of them. There are roughly 1 million clones in the sample; approximately 72% occur only once, and approximately 1.5% lies in the top ten. The sample taken for sequencing was memory CD4+ T cells sorted from blood. The subset is: CD45RA-negative fraction. Source of these receptors: a man aged 18 to 30 in good health.

V gene TRBV7-9 combines with J gene TRBJ1-2; D is possibly TRBD1 (5 bases). V dropped 3 bases and J dropped 2 bases, with 10 bases sitting between them. Germline lookup yields CDR1 SEHNR and CDR2 FQNEAQ (reference sequence). The CDR3 is 14 residues long. Written as DNA, the CDR3 is TGTGCCAGCAGCTTGGGGGGGAGGAACTATGGCTACACCTTC. It translates to CASSLGGRNYGYTF. The full variable domain, in which reference TRBV7-9 and TRBJ1-2 provide the parts outside the CDR3, is DTGVSQNPRHKITKRGQNVTFRCDPISEHNRLYWYRQTLGQGPEFLTYFQNEAQLEKSRLLSDRFSAERPKGSFSTLEIQRTEQGDSAMYLCASSLGGRNYGYTFGSGTRLTVV.

In this sample, this clone turned up a few times. CDR3 protein: CASSPEEQGRYQPQHF. Written as DNA, the CDR3 is TGTGCCAGCTCACCAGAGGAACAGGGGCGATATCAGCCCCAGCATTTT. This chain links TRBV18 with TRBJ1-5; 7 positions match TRBD1. Germline CDR1 KGHSH, CDR2 LQKENI. The junction had 9 bases not matched to a gene; V was cut back by 2 bases and J by 5 bases. CDR3 size: 16 residues.

In regard to this clone: Other DNA sequences in this specimen translate into the identical CDR3. The chain joins TRBV5-1 to TRBJ2-3; D gene uncertain. The CDR3 covers 13 residues. Per germline, CDR1 SGHRS and CDR2 YFSETQ. The ends were cut back, 0 bases at V and 1 base at J, with 3 bases in the middle. CDR3 region: CASSLGGTDTQYF. CDR3 sequence (DNA): TGCGCCAGCAGCTTGGGAGGCACAGATACGCAGTATTTT.

The gene calls are TRBV14 and TRBJ2-1, with 9 bases that match TRBD2. The V gene end was trimmed by 2 bases and the J gene end by 5 bases; junction bases not matched to a gene: 7. CDR3 size: 16 residues. Germline V gene data show CDR1 as SGHDN and CDR2 as FVKESK. The CDR3 DNA is TGTGCCAGCAGCCAATACGGGACTAGCAAGAACAATGAGCAGTTCTTC. This sequence encodes CASSQYGTSKNNEQFF. The full variable domain, in which reference TRBV14 and TRBJ2-1 provide the parts outside the CDR3, is EAGVTQFPSHSVIEKGQTVTLRCDPISGHDNLYWYRRVMGKEIKFLLHFVKESKQDESGMPNNRFLAERTGGTYSTLKVQPAELEDSGVYFCASSQYGTSKNNEQFFGPGTRLTVL.

J is TRBJ1-1 and V is TRBV27; the D is unclear. From germline, CDR1 is MNHEY and CDR2 SMNVEV (reference sequence). The CDR3 extends over 13 amino acids. V gave up 7 bases and J gave up 0 bases, with 9 bases separating them. The CDR3 here is CASMAAMNTEAFF. The CDR3 region has the DNA TGTGCCAGCATGGCAGCTATGAACACTGAAGCTTTCTTT.

This chain joins TRBV7-9 and TRBJ2-7; TRBD2 might be the D (5 bases). The CDR3 sequence is 12 residues long. V gave up 6 bases and J gave up 2 bases, with 8 bases separating them. Germline V lookup: CDR1 SEHNR, CDR2 FQNEAQ (reference sequence). The CDR3 loop reads CASRNGAYEQYF. The CDR3 coding sequence is TGTGCCAGCAGGAACGGGGCCTACGAGCAGTACTTC.

This chain links TRBV10-1 with TRBJ1-2, with a possible D match to TRBD1 (5 bases). Germline V gene sequence: CDR1 WNHNN, CDR2 SYGVQD (reference sequence). V lost 8 bases to trimming and J lost 9 bases, with 13 bases between them. The length of the CDR3 is 11 residues. CDR3 nucleotides: TGCGCCAGCGGGGACGGCCTCAGCTACACCTTC. Protein product: CASGDGLSYTF.

The J gene is TRBJ2-2, the V gene TRBV9; 9 nucleotides match TRBD2. V gave up 0 bases and J gave up 0 bases; unmatched junction bases: 12. This CDR3 contains 20 residues. In germline, CDR1 is SGDLS, CDR2 YYNGEE. The CDR3 loop reads CASSVGLAGVQSANTGELFF. The CDR3 nucleotides read TGTGCCAGCAGCGTAGGGTTAGCGGGGGTACAATCCGCGAACACCGGGGAGCTGTTTTTT. The whole variable domain, filled in from reference TRBV9 and TRBJ2-2, reads DSGVTQTPKHLITATGQRVTLRCSPRSGDLSVYWYQQSLDQGLQFLIQYYNGEERAKGNILERFSAQQFPDLHSELNLSSLELGDSALYFCASSVGLAGVQSANTGELFFGEGSRLTVL.

This rearrangement joins TRBV9 to TRBJ2-4; D is possibly TRBD2 (5 bases). Trimming left V 5 bases short and J 2 bases short, with 8 bases between. CDR1 SGDLS and CDR2 YYNGEE come from the germline V gene. The CDR3 is 13 residues long. DNA for the CDR3: TGTGCCAGCAGTCCCGGGACCAAAAACATTCAGTACTTC. Amino acids: CASSPGTKNIQYF.

This chain connects TRBV11-3 to TRBJ2-5; D remains ambiguous. Trimming pared 0 bases from V and 4 bases from J, leaving 6 bases between. Germline V gene data show CDR1 as SGHNT and CDR2 as YENEEA. The CDR3 has 13 amino acids. The CDR3 coding sequence is TGTGCCAGCAGCTTAGACACCCCAGAGACCCAGTACTTC. Amino acid sequence: CASSLDTPETQYF.

V usage is TRBV29-1 and J usage is TRBJ1-1; 7 bases agree with TRBD1. Unmatched junction bases numbered 6, after V lost 7 bases and J lost 4 bases. There are 12 residues in the CDR3. Germline loops: CDR1 SQVTM, CDR2 ANQGSEA. CDR3 residues: CSAREGATEAFF. Here the CDR3 DNA reads TGCAGCGCTCGAGAGGGGGCCACTGAAGCTTTCTTT.

A few counts support this clone. This sequence joins TRBV28 and TRBJ2-2, with 8 bases identical to TRBD1. Trimming at V came to 6 bases and at J to 8 bases, leaving 5 bases not matched to a gene. Germline lookup yields CDR1 MDHEN and CDR2 SYDVKM. The CDR3 contains 13 residues. CDR3 region: CASSQGAQGELFF. Written as DNA, the CDR3 is TGTGCCAGCAGCCAGGGGGCCCAGGGGGAGCTGTTTTTT.

V and J are TRBV10-3 and TRBJ1-4, with 7 bases fitting TRBD1. From germline, CDR1 is ENHRY and CDR2 SYGVKD. The CDR3 loop spans 16 amino acids. Trimming removed 4 bases from V and 7 bases from J; junction bases left unmatched: 12. The CDR3, as DNA: TGTGCCATCAGTGGGGGAGTTAACAGGGGCGGTGAAAAACTGTTTTTT. Protein: CAISGGVNRGGEKLFF.

The rearrangement joins TRBV7-2 to TRBJ2-3; TRBD2 matches at 9 bases. This CDR3 region has 16 residues. Germline CDR1 reads SGHTA; CDR2 reads FQGNSA. V dropped 2 bases and J dropped 2; count of bases not matched to a gene: 5. CDR3 protein: CASSLILAGSTDTQYF. CDR3 in DNA: TGTGCCAGCAGCTTAATCCTAGCGGGATCCACAGATACGCAGTATTTT.

This clone was seen only a few times. The V gene is TRBV5-4, the J gene TRBJ2-6; 7 bases match TRBD1. The CDR3 has 18 residues. From germline, CDR1 is SGHNT and CDR2 YYREEE (reference sequence). V gave up 2 bases and J gave up 0 bases; unmatched junction bases: 8. CDR3 amino acids: CASSFGQAIFSGANVLTF. The CDR3 DNA reads TGTGCCAGCAGCTTCGGACAGGCGATATTCTCTGGGGCCAACGTCCTGACTTTC.

V gene TRBV7-2 combines with J gene TRBJ2-3, with 9 bases that match TRBD1. The germline gives CDR1 SGHTA, CDR2 FQGNSA. This CDR3 has 16 residues. The V segment lost 3 bases and the J segment 10 bases; nucleotides outside the gene matches: 14. CDR3 nucleotides: TGTGCCAGCAGCTTCACCGGGACAGGGATTGAGTCTTCGCAGTATTTT. This sequence encodes CASSFTGTGIESSQYF.

This chain links TRBV5-8 with TRBJ2-3; D remains ambiguous. CDR1 SGHTS and CDR2 YDEGEE come from the germline V gene. The CDR3 is 13 amino acids. V lost 1 base and J 4 bases, leaving 7 bases between the germline ends. CDR3 amino acids: CASSLKGADTQYF. CDR3 coding DNA: TGTGCCAGCAGCTTGAAGGGCGCAGATACGCAGTATTTT.

This clone occurred a few times. The rearrangement uses TRBV11-3 and TRBJ2-2, with 7 bases matching TRBD1. Per germline, CDR1 SGHNT and CDR2 YENEEA. V shed 5 bases and J 3 bases; nucleotides not matched to a gene: 12. The CDR3 sequence is 17 residues long. In nucleotides, the CDR3 is TGTGCCAGCAGCCCGAGACAGGGCGAGGGGGACACCGGGGAGCTGTTTTTT. Encoded protein: CASSPRQGEGDTGELFF.

This clone showed up many times. The sample holds other DNA sequences that translate to the same CDR3. V usage is TRBV30 and J usage is TRBJ2-5, with D perhaps matching TRBD1 or TRBD2 (5 bases each). The ends were cut back, 3 bases at V and 3 bases at J, with 5 bases in the middle. In germline, CDR1 is GTSNPN, CDR2 SVGIG (reference sequence). The CDR3 spans 11 residues. The CDR3 nucleotides read TGTGCCTGGAGGGGGGAAGAGACCCAGTACTTC. This encodes CAWRGEETQYF.

This chain links TRBV7-2 with TRBJ2-2; the D gene is possibly TRBD2 (6 bases). The CDR3 loop spans 17 amino acids. Trimming stripped 5 bases from V and 1 base from J, with 17 bases between. In germline, CDR1 is SGHTA, CDR2 FQGNSA. CDR3 residues: CASSRRWRGGNTGELFF. For the CDR3, the DNA is TGTGCCAGCAGCCGACGGTGGCGGGGCGGGAACACCGGGGAGCTGTTTTTT.

This clone appeared a single time. The V call is TRBV7-2, the J call TRBJ1-4, with D maybe TRBD1 (5 bases). Germline values: CDR1 SGHTA, CDR2 FQGNSA. CDR3 length: 14 residues. Trimming took 9 bases from V and 0 from J, leaving 11 bases between them. This CDR3 is CASTSGPTNEKLFF. Written as DNA, the CDR3 is TGTGCCAGTACCTCAGGGCCAACTAATGAAAAACTGTTTTTT. The whole variable domain, remainder taken from reference TRBV7-2 and TRBJ1-4, is GAGVSQSPSNKVTEKGKDVELRCDPISGHTALYWYRQSLGQGLEFLIYFQGNSAPDKSGLPSDRFSAERTGGSVSTLTIQRTQQEDSAVYLCASTSGPTNEKLFFGSGTQLSVL.

The V gene is TRBV6-1, the J gene TRBJ1-1; maybe TRBD1 (5 bases). The CDR3 extends over 15 amino acids. The V gene lost 4 bases and the J gene lost 0 bases, with 12 bases spanning the gap. Germline loops: CDR1 MNHNS, CDR2 SASEGT. This CDR3 reads CASSVGPGLNTEAFF. CDR3 sequence (DNA): TGTGCCAGCAGTGTGGGACCGGGTCTGAACACTGAAGCTTTCTTT.

The rearrangement links TRBV6-5 to TRBJ2-1; D gene uncertain. The CDR3 is 13 residues long. V lost 0 bases, J lost 10 bases, and 10 bases lay in between. The V gene's germline CDR1 is MNHEY and CDR2 SVGAGI. The CDR3 region has the DNA TGTGCCAGCAGTTACTCGATCGGCAGGGAGCAGTTCTTC. As protein: CASSYSIGREQFF.

The chain employs TRBV5-1 and TRBJ2-7; 11 nucleotides line up with TRBD1. Germline values: CDR1 SGHRS, CDR2 YFSETQ. The ends lost 4 bases at V and 6 bases at J; junction bases unmatched: 9. The CDR3 spans 15 residues. CDR3 nucleotides: TGCGCCAGCAGCCGCACCGGGACAGGGGGTATCGAGCAGTACTTC. Translated: CASSRTGTGGIEQYF. Looking up the rest from reference TRBV5-1 and TRBJ2-7 gives the full variable domain: KAGVTQTPRYLIKTRGQQVTLSCSPISGHRSVSWYQQTPGQGLQFLFEYFSETQRNKGNFPGRFSGRQFSNSRSEMNVSTLELGDSALYLCASSRTGTGGIEQYFGPGTRLTVT.

This sequence joins TRBV7-2 and TRBJ2-2, with D maybe TRBD2 (6 bases). The CDR3 totals 16 residues. The germline CDR1 and CDR2 sequences are SGHTA and FQGNSA. V was cut by 0 bases and J by 5 bases, with 13 bases left in between. In nucleotides, the CDR3 is TGTGCCAGCAGCTTAGCCGGGACTGCGGGGACCGGGGAGCTGTTTTTT. Encoded protein: CASSLAGTAGTGELFF.

This clone was detected ten times or more. The rearrangement uses TRBV15 and TRBJ2-3; TRBD1 aligns across 9 bases. The ends lost 4 bases at V and 8 bases at J; junction bases unmatched: 7. Germline CDR1 reads LNHNV; CDR2 reads YYDKDF (reference sequence). This CDR3 has 14 amino acids. Written as DNA, the CDR3 is TGTGCCACCAGCACCGGGACAGGGATCGGTACGCAGTATTTT. Its protein is CATSTGTGIGTQYF.

V and J are TRBV7-9 and TRBJ1-1; 9 nucleotides line up with TRBD1. With V trimmed by 5 bases and J by 1 base, 5 bases remained unmatched. Germline V CDR1 and CDR2: SEHNR, FQNEAQ (reference sequence). The CDR3 covers 15 residues. The CDR3 sequence is CASSGRQGGNTEAFF. The CDR3 nucleotides read TGTGCCAGCAGCGGTCGACAGGGGGGGAACACTGAAGCTTTCTTT.